Each of the 9 T cell receptor beta chains below was sequenced from the same sample in a study of OX40 agonist ivuxolimab in advanced cancers. Here immunoSEQ multiplex PCR was the method, and the copy in TCRdb shows in-frame clones only, minus some. Here the sample spans tens of thousands of clones, approximately 89% being singletons. The material was CD4+ or CD8+ T cells sorted from blood, obtained in a trial of the OX40 agonist ivuxolimab. These receptors all come from an adult with an advanced solid tumor such as melanoma, head and neck, liver or kidney cancer.

The gene calls are TRBV6-1 and TRBJ1-5; maybe TRBD1 (6 bases). V gave up 6 bases and J gave up 4 bases, with 13 bases separating them. This CDR3 contains 14 residues. CDR1 is MNHNS and CDR2 is SASEGT in the germline V gene. Written as DNA, the CDR3 is TGTGCCAGCAGCCGGGACCAGGGGAATCAGCCCCAGCATTTT. It is translated as CASSRDQGNQPQHF.

The CDR3, as DNA: TGTGCCACCAGCAGAGATCGGGGGTTTGGCTACACCTTC. Encoded protein: CATSRDRGFGYTF. V and J are TRBV15 and TRBJ1-2, with D perhaps TRBD1 (5 bases). With 0 bases removed from V and 7 bases from J, the gap between germline ends came to 9 bases. The CDR3 consists of 13 residues. The germline gives CDR1 LNHNV, CDR2 YYDKDF (reference sequence).

The chain has TRBV6-5 and TRBJ1-1; D not certain. CDR1 is MNHEY and CDR2 is SVGAGI in the germline V gene. V lost 0 bases and J 4 bases, leaving 15 bases between the germline ends. The CDR3 runs 16 residues. This chain's CDR3 is CASSYSMLRGGTEAFF. CDR3 nucleotides: TGTGCCAGCAGTTACTCGATGCTCCGGGGAGGCACTGAAGCTTTCTTT.

CDR3 loop: CASRNRGLGEKLFF. The CDR3 coding sequence is TGTGCCAGCAGGAACAGGGGGCTGGGAGAAAAACTGTTTTTT. The V and J genes are TRBV6-1 and TRBJ1-4; 9 nucleotides align to TRBD1. Germline CDR1 is MNHNS and CDR2 is SASEGT. The CDR3 sequence is 14 residues long. Unmatched junction bases numbered 7, after V lost 6 bases and J lost 8 bases.

This sequence joins TRBV5-1 and TRBJ1-5, with D uncertain. Between the trimmed V and J ends, which lost 1 base and 0 bases, there was a span of 8 bases. Per the germline V gene, CDR1 is SGHRS and CDR2 is YFSETQ. This CDR3 contains 15 residues. CDR3 protein: CASSLLPDSNQPQHF. CDR3 nucleotide sequence: TGCGCCAGCAGCTTGTTGCCAGATAGCAATCAGCCCCAGCATTTT.

CDR3 amino acids: CASSLEVLRMGASSEAFF. The CDR3 region has the DNA TGCGCCAGCAGCTTGGAAGTGTTAAGAATGGGGGCGAGCTCTGAAGCTTTCTTT. V is TRBV5-1 and J is TRBJ1-1, with D possibly being TRBD1 (6 bases). The CDR3 loop spans 18 amino acids. The V end lost 0 bases, the J end lost 6 bases, and 24 bases lay between the germline ends. CDR1 and CDR2 (germline): SGHRS, YFSETQ.

The V call is TRBV5-1, the J call TRBJ2-1; 10 bases align to TRBD2. Germline loops: CDR1 SGHRS, CDR2 YFSETQ. The CDR3 is 15 amino acids. Trimming at V came to 0 bases and at J to 4 bases, leaving 1 base not matched to a gene. As DNA, the CDR3 is TGCGCCAGCAGCTTGGATAGCGGGGGGTACAATGAGCAGTTCTTC. Its protein is CASSLDSGGYNEQFF.

V usage is TRBV7-2 and J usage is TRBJ2-2; TRBD2 is a possible D gene (6 bases). Germline V gives CDR1 SGHTA, CDR2 FQGNSA. The CDR3 totals 13 residues. With 7 bases removed from V and 5 bases from J, the gap between germline ends came to 11 bases. This CDR3 is CASTGTPTGELFF. CDR3 DNA: TGTGCCAGCACCGGGACTCCTACCGGGGAGCTGTTTTTT.

The rearrangement joins TRBV11-2 to TRBJ2-1; TRBD2 is a possible D gene (6 bases). Germline-derived CDR1 and CDR2 are SGHAT and FQNNGV. Between the trimmed V and J ends, which lost 8 bases and 7 bases, there was a span of 12 bases. This CDR3 has 12 amino acids. CDR3: CASSRGGNEQFF. In DNA form, the CDR3 reads TGTGCCAGCTCCCGAGGAGGGAATGAGCAGTTCTTC.